This T cell receptor (beta chain) is from a study of a mutant IDH1 vaccine in newly diagnosed glioma. Study details: Earlier therapy was either radiotherapy, temozolomide, or both, and most got both. Study results and limitations: Pseudoprogression seemed unrelated to changes in top peripheral T cell clonotypes.

In regard to this clone: What it binds is unknown.

Repertoires were generated with immunoSEQ multiplex PCR, while TCRdb's copy carries only in-frame clones and drops some. The sample yields about 52,000 clones, about 91% seen once. Time point defined: week 11, during vaccination. Vaccinated patients received 300 ug of mutant IDH1 20-mer peptide per dose, with topical imiquimod. V lost 8 bases to trimming and J lost 1 base, with 18 bases between them. The length of the CDR3 is 15 residues. Germline loops: CDR1 SQVTM, CDR2 ANQGSEA. The TCR was taken from a man aged 50-60 years with glioma. The sample in question was PBMCs, obtained from a glioma patient whose treatment included an IDH1 peptide vaccine. The chain uses TRBV29-1 and TRBJ2-1, with D perhaps matching TRBD1 or TRBD2 (6 bases each). CDR3 region: CSPRVGGASYNEQFF. The CDR3 coding sequence is TGCAGCCCGAGGGTGGGGGGCGCGTCCTACAATGAGCAGTTCTTC.